These T cell receptor beta chains were read from a single sample in a study of T cells in Graves' hyperthyroidism and ophthalmopathy. TCRdb used MiXCR to reprocess the multiplex PCR reads, holding one entry per CDR3 protein. The sample holds fewer than 850,000 distinct CDR3 sequences; 15% to 20% are singletons and the top ten take roughly 15%. Material: blood. The source is a man between 45 and 60 years old with Graves' hyperthyroidism. Each CDR3 is given without its conserved first and last residue. Fields, in order: V gene, CDR3 protein.

TRBV20-1,SARYRGEQY
TRBV30,AWSPGAQETQY
TRBV10-3,AISDPRLAASTDTQY
TRBV7-2,ASSLELTGETQY
TRBV24-1,ATSDFSALGGSRETQY
TRBV5-1,ASSLGHSGTFSYEQY
TRBV30,AWRYGPTYEQY
TRBV29-1,SVEKGYELRSSGNEQF
TRBV20-1,SAKRGADTQY
TRBV9,ASSAGDRYGYT
TRBV7-2,ASSLPSGELF
TRBV29-1,SVDRVPTDTQY
TRBV3-1,ASSPFGGLTEAF
TRBV6-1,ASSQFRDRQETQY
TRBV20-1,SARVASGANVLT
TRBV7-9,ASSAPEGGTISGNTIY
TRBV27,ASSLGTGAEQY
TRBV6-1,AMQSWGGGTDTQY